The next 17 T cell receptor beta chains were all read from a single sample in a study of blood T cell repertoires in COVID-19. The data were produced by immunoSEQ multiplex PCR, yet TCRdb's version contains in-frame clones alone and is incomplete. The sample records 250,000 or so clones, 88% being singletons. Sequenced input: peripheral blood. These TCRs come from a woman in her 30s with COVID-19, enrolled during active disease.

The CDR3 is CASSLDGRGQGYNEQFF. In DNA form, the CDR3 reads TGCGCCAGCAGCTTGGACGGTAGGGGACAGGGCTACAATGAGCAGTTCTTC. This chain joins TRBV5-1 and TRBJ2-1, with TRBD1 matching over 9 bases. The CDR3 sequence is 17 residues long. Unmatched junction bases numbered 7, after V lost 0 bases and J lost 3 bases. Germline V gene lookup returns CDR1 SGHRS and CDR2 YFSETQ.

V usage is TRBV5-8 and J usage is TRBJ1-6; D gene unclear. The germline V gene has CDR1 SGHTS and CDR2 YDEGEE. V gave up 10 bases and J gave up 7 bases, with 12 bases separating them. The CDR3 is made up of 12 amino acids. This CDR3 reads CASRSLNSPLHF. CDR3 in DNA: TGTGCCTCTCGTTCCCTAAATTCACCCCTCCACTTT. Complete variable domain (other parts from reference TRBV5-8 and TRBJ1-6): EAGVTQSPTHLIKTRGQQATLRCSPISGHTSVYWYQQALGLGLQFLLWYDEGEERNRGNFPPRFSGRQFPNYSSELNVNALELEDSALYLCASRSLNSPLHFGNGTRLTVT.

CDR3 bases: TGCAGCGTTGAGAGTCAGGGGGCTGGAAACACCATATATTTT. It specifies CSVESQGAGNTIYF. V and J are TRBV29-1 and TRBJ1-3; 7 nucleotides align to TRBD1. J gave up 2 bases and V 3 bases, and 4 bases lay outside the gene matches. Germline-derived CDR1 and CDR2 are SQVTM and ANQGSEA. This CDR3 is built from 14 residues.

V and J are TRBV6-2 or TRBV6-3 and TRBJ1-2; a weak D match, TRBD1 (6 bases). CDR1 and CDR2 (germline): MNHEY, SVGEGT. This CDR3 spans 14 amino acids. Trimming shortened V by 4 bases and J by 6 bases, and 15 bases separated the two germline ends. The CDR3 DNA is TGTGCCAGCAGTTCCCGGGACAAATTGAATGGCTACACCTTC. Its translation is CASSSRDKLNGYTF.

The chain combines TRBV28 with TRBJ2-2, with 9 nucleotides matching TRBD1. V trimming: 2 bases; J trimming: 3 bases; junction bases outside the gene matches: 1. This CDR3 has 15 amino acids. Germline V lookup: CDR1 MDHEN, CDR2 SYDVKM. DNA of the CDR3: TGTGCCAGCAGTTTAGACAGGGGGTACACCGGGGAGCTGTTTTTT. Its translation: CASSLDRGYTGELFF.

This chain uses TRBV19 with TRBJ1-5; D remains unclear. Germline loops: CDR1 LNHDA, CDR2 SQIVND (reference sequence). V was cut by 3 bases and J by 0 bases, with 6 bases left in between. CDR3 length: 14 residues. The CDR3 DNA reads TGTGCCAGTAGTATCGGGTTTAGCAATCAGCCCCAGCATTTT. Protein sequence: CASSIGFSNQPQHF.

This clone was seen only a few times. The DNA of the CDR3 is TGTGCCAGCAGCCAACAGGGGTCCGGGGAGCTGTTTTTT. Translated: CASSQQGSGELFF. The chain has TRBV6-6 and TRBJ2-2; 7 nucleotides agree with TRBD1. CDR1 is MNHNY and CDR2 is SVGAGI in the germline V gene (reference sequence). The CDR3 loop spans 13 amino acids. The V and J ends lost 6 bases and 6 bases, in that order; junction bases with no gene match: 4.

This clone was detected only once. The chain employs TRBV21-1 and TRBJ2-7; the DNA was not compared with TRBD1, the D call given in the table. TRBV21-1 is a documented pseudogene. This CDR3 has 16 residues. CDR3 bases: TGTGCCAGCAGCAAAGCTGGCTTTTTCGTCCCCTACGAGCAGTACGTC. It specifies CASSKAGFFVPYEQYV.

This clone appeared a few times. The V call is TRBV11-1, the J call TRBJ2-1; TRBD2 might be the D (7 bases). Per the germline V gene, CDR1 is SGHAT and CDR2 is FQDESV (reference sequence). The CDR3 is 13 residues long. V gave up 6 bases and J gave up 14 bases, with 20 bases separating them. CDR3 DNA: TGTGCCAGCAGTCATGGGTCGGGGGGCGACGAGTTCTTC. Amino acids: CASSHGSGGDEFF. The full variable domain, rest sourced from reference TRBV11-1 and TRBJ2-1, is EAEVAQSPRYKITEKSQAVAFWCDPISGHATLYWYRQILGQGPELLVQFQDESVVDDSQLPKDRFSAERLKGVDSTLKIQPAELGDSAMYLCASSHGSGGDEFFGPGTRLTVL.

V gene TRBV6-5 combines with J gene TRBJ2-6; the D is unclear. The CDR3 contains 13 residues. Trimming removed 7 bases at V and 4 bases at J, with 8 bases between. Germline V gene sequence: CDR1 MNHEY, CDR2 SVGAGI. CDR3 residues: CASIRSGANVLTF. CDR3 DNA sequence: TGTGCCAGCATCCGGTCCGGGGCCAACGTCCTGACTTTC.

The chain links TRBV7-2 to TRBJ2-1, with 11 positions matching TRBD2. The trim removed 5 bases at V and 8 bases at J, leaving 11 bases unmatched. Germline V gene lookup returns CDR1 SGHTA and CDR2 FQGNSA. The CDR3 loop spans 16 amino acids. This CDR3 reads CASSLTRLAGRDEQFF. The CDR3 DNA reads as TGTGCCAGCAGCCTAACCCGACTAGCGGGACGGGATGAGCAGTTCTTC.

The rearrangement uses TRBV9 and TRBJ2-5; unclear D gene. Trimming pared 3 bases from V and 5 bases from J, leaving 8 bases between. This CDR3 spans 12 amino acids. CDR1 is SGDLS and CDR2 is YYNGEE in the germline V gene. In nucleotides, the CDR3 is TGTGCCAGCAGCGCCCGGAGCGAGACCCAGTACTTC. This sequence encodes CASSARSETQYF.

The chain combines TRBV5-1 with TRBJ2-5; 12 nucleotides align to TRBD2. Germline CDR1 is SGHRS and CDR2 is YFSETQ. V lost 3 bases to trimming and J lost 5 bases; unmatched junction nucleotides: 8. The CDR3 covers 16 residues. In DNA, the CDR3 is TGCGCCAGCAGCTCCGTTCCTAGCGGGGGGGCGGAGACCCAGTACTTC. This gives the protein CASSSVPSGGAETQYF.

The rearrangement joins TRBV27 to TRBJ1-2; tentatively, D is TRBD1 (5 bases). V was pared by 2 bases and J by 8 bases, with 12 bases between. Germline CDR1 reads MNHEY; CDR2 reads SMNVEV (reference sequence). The CDR3 extends over 13 amino acids. The CDR3 sequence: CASSLGQGGGYTF. For the CDR3, the DNA is TGTGCCAGCAGTTTAGGGCAGGGAGGCGGCTACACCTTC.

V and J are TRBV4-3 and TRBJ1-6; D gene unclear. This CDR3 is built from 18 residues. The V gene's germline CDR1 is LGHNA and CDR2 YSLEER. V gave up 1 base and J gave up 0 bases, with 13 bases separating them. In DNA form, the CDR3 reads TGCGCCAGCAGCCAAGTTCAGTCACGGGACTCCTATAATTCACCCCTCCACTTT. It translates to CASSQVQSRDSYNSPLHF.

The chain has TRBV5-4 and TRBJ2-3; 9 bases line up with TRBD2. V lost 4 bases to trimming and J lost 0 bases; unmatched junction nucleotides: 9. The CDR3 has 17 residues. The germline V gene has CDR1 SGHNT and CDR2 YYREEE (reference sequence). In nucleotides, the CDR3 is TGTGCCAGCAGCACTAGCGGGTCACCCTCTAGCACAGATACGCAGTATTTT. This encodes CASSTSGSPSSTDTQYF.

The chain carries TRBV7-2 and TRBJ2-3; D gene uncertain. This CDR3 has 12 amino acids. V was clipped by 2 bases and J by 6 bases, with 6 bases between them. The germline V gene encodes CDR1 SGHTA and CDR2 FQGNSA. The CDR3 DNA reads TGTGCCAGCAGCTTATCAATCGATACGCAGTATTTT. It is translated as CASSLSIDTQYF.